Shown below are 15 T cell receptor beta chains from a single sample sequenced in a study of cytomegalovirus exposure and HLA in healthy donors. Here immunoSEQ multiplex PCR was the method, and the copy in TCRdb shows in-frame clones only, minus some. The sample records about 200,000 clones, about 79% being singletons. Sequenced material: PBMCs. Receptors were obtained from a woman younger than 45 in good health and CMV-seropositive.

The chain carries TRBV2 and TRBJ2-7, with 10 bases that match TRBD1. The CDR3 spans 14 residues. The V gene end was trimmed by 8 bases and the J gene end by 4 bases; junction bases not matched to a gene: 8. Germline V gives CDR1 SNHLY, CDR2 FYNNEI. The CDR3 DNA sequence: TGTGCCAGCTGTGCTGACAGGGGGCCTTACGAGCAGTACTTC. Amino acid sequence: CASCADRGPYEQYF.

The sample holds one count of this clone. J is TRBJ2-3 and V is TRBV16; the D gene is possibly TRBD2 (6 bases). Trimming took off 0 bases at V and 8 bases at J, with 9 bases between the two ends. Germline V gene sequence: CDR1 KGHSY, CDR2 FQNENV. CDR3 size: 13 residues. This chain's CDR3 is CASSQSQGGTQYF. In nucleotides, the CDR3 is TGTGCCAGCAGCCAATCCCAGGGAGGTACGCAGTATTTT.

The chain is built from TRBV5-6 and TRBJ2-7; the match to TRBD1 covers 7 bases. The length of the CDR3 is 14 residues. Germline V gene sequence: CDR1 SGHDT, CDR2 YYEEEE. V shed 3 bases and J 5 bases; nucleotides not matched to a gene: 8. As DNA, the CDR3 is TGTGCCAGCAGCTACTTCGACAGGGCCCACGAGCAGTACTTC. It is translated as CASSYFDRAHEQYF.

The chain links TRBV7-2 to TRBJ2-7; a weak D match, TRBD2 (5 bases). V gave up 0 bases and J gave up 4 bases, with 13 bases separating them. Germline-derived CDR1 and CDR2 are SGHTA and FQGNSA. The CDR3 runs 15 residues. CDR3 coding DNA: TGTGCCAGCAGCTTAGCGGTCGGGGAGAGTTACGAGCAGTACTTC. Residues: CASSLAVGESYEQYF.

This rearrangement joins TRBV6-1 to TRBJ2-1, with D maybe TRBD1 (6 bases). This CDR3 has 15 residues. Germline lookup yields CDR1 MNHNS and CDR2 SASEGT. Trimming shortened V by 4 bases and J by 2 bases, and 12 bases separated the two germline ends. This CDR3 is CASSVTGITYNEQFF. DNA of the CDR3: TGTGCCAGCAGTGTTACAGGGATTACCTACAATGAGCAGTTCTTC.

The chain has TRBV5-6 and TRBJ1-5; 9 bases are shared with TRBD1. The CDR3 consists of 14 residues. Unmatched junction bases numbered 4, after V lost 3 bases and J lost 6 bases. CDR1 and CDR2 from the germline V gene are SGHDT and YYEEEE. CDR3 region: CASSSPGQGQPQHF. As DNA, the CDR3 is TGTGCCAGCAGCTCCCCGGGACAGGGTCAGCCCCAGCATTTT.

The V call is TRBV9, the J call TRBJ1-1, with 9 bases matching TRBD1. The CDR3 has 14 residues. J gave up 5 bases and V 4 bases, and 6 bases lay outside the gene matches. The V gene's germline CDR1 is SGDLS and CDR2 YYNGEE. CDR3 bases: TGTGCCAGCAGCTTAGGGACAGGGTGGACTGAAGCTTTCTTT. Translating gives CASSLGTGWTEAFF.

V is TRBV11-3 and J is TRBJ2-1, with 8 nucleotides matching TRBD1. V shed 5 bases, J shed 4 bases, and the junction held 4 bases outside the gene matches. This CDR3 region has 14 residues. CDR1 is SGHNT and CDR2 is YENEEA in the germline V gene. Here the CDR3 reads CASSPGDRYNEQFF. The CDR3 nucleotides are TGTGCCAGCAGCCCCGGGGACAGGTACAATGAGCAGTTCTTC. Full variable domain (missing parts from reference TRBV11-3 and TRBJ2-1): EAGVVQSPRYKIIEKKQPVAFWCNPISGHNTLYWYLQNLGQGPELLIRYENEEAVDDSQLPKDRFSAERLKGVDSTLKIQPAELGDSAVYLCASSPGDRYNEQFFGPGTRLTVL.

This chain uses TRBV10-3 with TRBJ1-2; D not certain. The CDR3 extends over 13 amino acids. The ends were cut back, 3 bases at V and 2 bases at J, with 7 bases in the middle. The germline V gene has CDR1 ENHRY and CDR2 SYGVKD. The CDR3: CAISDRLNYGYTF. The CDR3 DNA sequence: TGTGCCATCAGTGACAGACTAAACTATGGCTACACCTTC.

The rearrangement joins TRBV18 to TRBJ1-1; maybe TRBD1 (6 bases). Germline V gene sequence: CDR1 KGHSH, CDR2 LQKENI. Trimming cost V 2 bases and J 1 base, with 11 bases left between them. The CDR3 has 15 amino acids. CDR3 sequence (DNA): TGTGCCAGCTCACCAAACTCACAGGGGAACACTGAAGCTTTCTTT. It codes for CASSPNSQGNTEAFF.

The V gene is TRBV14, the J gene TRBJ1-3; no clear D. Trimming removed 0 bases from V and 2 bases from J, with 11 bases in between. The CDR3 length is 16 residues. Germline CDR1 is SGHDN and CDR2 is FVKESK. The CDR3: CASSQEGRPTGNTIYF. Written as DNA, the CDR3 is TGTGCCAGCAGCCAAGAGGGCAGGCCGACTGGAAACACCATATATTTT.

CDR3 protein: CASSDRQGRDKNYGYTF. Here the CDR3 DNA reads TGTGCCAGTAGTGACCGACAGGGGCGAGACAAAAACTATGGCTACACCTTC. The chain couples TRBV19 to TRBJ1-2, with 8 bases fitting TRBD1. The CDR3 has 17 amino acids. Looked up from germline, CDR1 is LNHDA and CDR2 is SQIVND (reference sequence). Unmatched junction bases numbered 13, after V lost 5 bases and J lost 2 bases.

This clone was seen a few times. The V and J genes are TRBV27 and TRBJ1-5; the D gene is possibly TRBD1 (6 bases). Trimming cost V 8 bases and J 4 bases, with 12 bases left between them. Germline V gene data show CDR1 as MNHEY and CDR2 as SMNVEV (reference sequence). The length of the CDR3 is 13 residues. The CDR3 here is CASAVRGNQPQHF. CDR3 in DNA: TGTGCCAGCGCCGTGAGGGGGAATCAGCCCCAGCATTTT.

This sequence joins TRBV29-1 and TRBJ2-3; D may be TRBD2 (5 bases). The CDR3 totals 13 residues. V shed 5 bases and J shed 0 bases, with 9 bases lying between them. Looked up from germline, CDR1 is SQVTM and CDR2 is ANQGSEA. CDR3 in amino acids: CSVQGRSTDTQYF. The CDR3 DNA reads as TGCAGCGTTCAAGGGAGAAGCACAGATACGCAGTATTTT.

This clone was observed a handful of times. J is TRBJ1-1 and V is TRBV6-1, with 10 nucleotides matching TRBD1. The CDR3 length is 19 residues. V lost 4 bases and J lost 0; bases outside the gene matches: 14. CDR1 MNHNS and CDR2 SASEGT come from the germline V gene. For the CDR3, the DNA is TGTGCCAGCAGTGGGGACAGGGGAAGGGTAGGGAACATGAACACTGAAGCTTTCTTT. This translates into CASSGDRGRVGNMNTEAFF.